The 19 T cell receptor beta chains given below trace back to one sample, sequenced in a study of vaccination effects on CD4 cells after COVID-19. Pools of viral peptides were used by the ViraFEST assay to expand antigen-specific CD4+ T cells ahead of sequencing. CD4+ T cell isolation took place after 10 days of culture. As their vaccination, participants received two doses of either BNT162b2 or mRNA-1273. The protocol was immunoSEQ multiplex PCR, while the TCRdb copy is restricted to in-frame clones and leaves out a portion. Counted here are about 38,000 clones, approximately 82% occurring once; the ten biggest clones make up less than 2%. No antigen has been assigned to these receptors. The material was CD4+ T cells from PBMCs cultured with HCoV-NL63 spike peptides, obtained after COVID-19 vaccination. The receptor set was obtained from a human donor who received a COVID-19 vaccine. Some clones in this sample may be carry-over from other donors' samples.

This chain connects TRBV7-9 to TRBJ1-2, with a possible D match to TRBD1 (6 bases). The CDR3 contains 13 residues. The V end lost 1 base, the J end lost 6 bases, and 9 bases lay between the germline ends. In germline, CDR1 is SEHNR, CDR2 FQNEAQ (reference sequence). The CDR3 nucleotides are TGTGCCAGCAGCTTAGACAGGGCGAATGGCTACACCTTC. Encoded protein: CASSLDRANGYTF.

The chain links TRBV7-8 to TRBJ2-5, with TRBD1 matching over 10 bases. From germline, CDR1 is SGHVS and CDR2 FQNEAQ. The CDR3 covers 14 residues. The trim removed 5 bases at V and 5 bases at J, leaving 5 bases unmatched. This CDR3 reads CASSAGTGVETQYF. For the CDR3, the DNA is TGTGCCAGCAGCGCCGGGACAGGGGTGGAGACCCAGTACTTC.

This chain joins TRBV15 and TRBJ1-5; D not certain. CDR1 is LNHNV, CDR2 YYDKDF, per germline (reference sequence). The germline V and J ends were trimmed by 0 bases and 7 bases, with 10 bases remaining between them. The length of the CDR3 is 14 residues. CDR3 sequence reads: CATSRDQNDQPQHF. For the CDR3, the DNA is TGTGCCACCAGCAGAGATCAGAATGACCAGCCCCAGCATTTT.

CDR3 in amino acids: CATSDLQGERDQPQHF. In DNA form, the CDR3 reads TGTGCCACCAGTGATTTACAGGGAGAAAGGGATCAGCCCCAGCATTTT. The chain uses TRBV24-1 and TRBJ1-5; the D gene is possibly TRBD1 (6 bases). There are 16 residues in the CDR3. CDR1 and CDR2 (germline): KGHDR, SFDVKD. Trimming pared 1 base from V and 5 bases from J, leaving 14 bases between.

The V gene is TRBV7-9, the J gene TRBJ1-1, with D possibly TRBD1 on 5 matching bases. From germline, CDR1 is SEHNR and CDR2 FQNEAQ (reference sequence). This CDR3 is 14 amino acids long. Trimming cost V 5 bases and J 11 bases, with 21 bases left between them. CDR3 coding DNA: TGTGCCAGCAGCGCTAGTATGGCGTCAGGGCAGGCTTTCTTT. Protein product: CASSASMASGQAFF.

This chain uses TRBV15 with TRBJ1-4; a weak D match, TRBD1 (5 bases). The V end lost 5 bases, the J end lost 1 base, and 14 bases lay between the germline ends. CDR3 length equals 16 residues. Looked up from germline, CDR1 is LNHNV and CDR2 is YYDKDF (reference sequence). The CDR3, as DNA: TGTGCCACCAGCTCCGTGGGTGGGGGAACTAATGAAAAACTGTTTTTT. This sequence encodes CATSSVGGGTNEKLFF.

CDR3 sequence: CASQGFGGELFF. Here the CDR3 DNA reads TGTGCCAGCCAGGGGTTTGGCGGGGAGCTGTTTTTT. The rearrangement joins TRBV6-5 to TRBJ2-2; possibly TRBD1 for D (6 bases). The germline gives CDR1 MNHEY, CDR2 SVGAGI. V was clipped by 8 bases and J by 7 bases, with 11 bases between them. The CDR3 consists of 12 residues.

The J gene is TRBJ1-1, the V gene TRBV19; D may be TRBD1 (6 bases). Between the trimmed V and J ends, which lost 5 bases and 1 base, there was a span of 17 bases. Germline lookup yields CDR1 LNHDA and CDR2 SQIVND (reference sequence). This CDR3 is built from 16 residues. In nucleotides, the CDR3 is TGTGCCAGTAGTGCCCTAGGAGGACAGCCGAACACTGAAGCTTTCTTT. The encoded protein is CASSALGGQPNTEAFF. Full variable domain (remainder filled in from reference TRBV19 and TRBJ1-1): DGGITQSPKYLFRKEGQNVTLSCEQNLNHDAMYWYRQDPGQGLRLIYYSQIVNDFQKGDIAEGYSVSREKKESFPLTVTSAQKNPTAFYLCASSALGGQPNTEAFFGQGTRLTVV.

This chain links TRBV5-4 with TRBJ2-1, with D possibly being TRBD2 (7 bases). V lost 4 bases and J lost 3, with 17 bases in between. There are 16 residues in the CDR3. CDR1 SGHNT and CDR2 YYREEE come from the germline V gene (reference sequence). The CDR3 sequence is CASSPVGGGDYNEQFF. The CDR3 DNA is TGTGCCAGCAGCCCCGTGGGAGGGGGGGACTACAATGAGCAGTTCTTC.

The sample holds a few counts of this clone. The chain is built from TRBV2 and TRBJ1-5, with D perhaps TRBD1 (5 bases). This CDR3 comprises 13 residues. Trimming cost V 6 bases and J 2 bases, with 8 bases left between them. Germline-derived CDR1 and CDR2 are SNHLY and FYNNEI. The CDR3 loop reads CASRSRGNQPQHF. The CDR3 DNA reads as TGTGCCAGCAGGAGCAGGGGCAATCAGCCCCAGCATTTT.

The chain carries TRBV4-1 and TRBJ1-1; the D gene is possibly TRBD1 (6 bases). The CDR3 has 16 residues. The V gene lost 1 base and the J gene lost 2 bases, with 14 bases spanning the gap. Germline V gene sequence: CDR1 MGHRA, CDR2 YSYEKL. CDR3 in DNA: TGCGCCAGCAGCCAAGGTCGGGGGGCGGGTAACACTGAAGCTTTCTTT. Protein product: CASSQGRGAGNTEAFF.

This chain connects TRBV6-2 or TRBV6-3 to TRBJ2-7; 13 nucleotides agree with TRBD2. The CDR3 covers 16 residues. Trimming took 4 bases from V and 2 from J; bases not matched to a gene: 5. The germline gives CDR1 MNHEY, CDR2 SVGEGT. CDR3 nucleotide sequence: TGTGCCAGCAGTTCCACCGGACTAGCGGGAGCCTACGAGCAGTACGTC. Its translation: CASSSTGLAGAYEQYV.

This clone was seen a few times. This sequence joins TRBV18 and TRBJ1-5, with unresolved D. This CDR3 contains 13 residues. Trimming cost V 2 bases and J 3 bases, with 5 bases left between them. Germline V lookup: CDR1 KGHSH, CDR2 LQKENI. The CDR3 DNA is TGTGCCAGCTCACCAACAGTCAATCAGCCCCAGCATTTT. This encodes CASSPTVNQPQHF.

The chain links TRBV15 to TRBJ1-3; 9 bases align to TRBD1. Per germline, CDR1 LNHNV and CDR2 YYDKDF (reference sequence). The CDR3 length is 13 residues. J lost 7 bases, V lost 4 bases, and 2 bases had no gene match. The CDR3 sequence: CATSTGQGNTIYF. The CDR3, as DNA: TGTGCCACCAGCACCGGACAGGGGAACACCATATATTTT.

This chain links TRBV6-2 or TRBV6-3 with TRBJ1-2, with D perhaps TRBD1 (5 bases). Between the trimmed V and J ends, which lost 0 bases and 0 bases, there was a span of 14 bases. CDR3 size: 17 residues. Germline V gene data show CDR1 as MNHEY and CDR2 as SVGEGT. CDR3 sequence: CASSYSIPTVSNYGYTF. Here the CDR3 DNA reads TGTGCCAGCAGTTACTCCATACCGACAGTTTCTAACTATGGCTACACCTTC.

The rearrangement uses TRBV7-2 and TRBJ2-6; D is possibly TRBD1 (6 bases). Trimming removed 4 bases at V and 2 bases at J, with 9 bases between. Per germline, CDR1 SGHTA and CDR2 FQGNSA. The CDR3 totals 15 residues. DNA for the CDR3: TGTGCCAGCAGCTCACAGGGACCTGGGGCCAACGTCCTGACTTTC. As protein: CASSSQGPGANVLTF.

The gene calls are TRBV30 and TRBJ2-1; no definite D call. Germline V CDR1 and CDR2: GTSNPN, SVGIG (reference sequence). Trimming took 0 bases from V and 6 from J, leaving 15 bases between them. This CDR3 contains 15 residues. The CDR3 nucleotides read TGTGCCTGGAGTGTACCGGGTAGCCTGGGCAATGAGCAGTTCTTC. Its translation: CAWSVPGSLGNEQFF.

The chain uses TRBV7-9 and TRBJ2-1; a possible D gene is TRBD1 (5 bases). V lost 1 base to trimming and J lost 7 bases, with 11 bases between them. The germline V gene has CDR1 SEHNR and CDR2 FQNEAQ (reference sequence). The CDR3 length is 14 residues. CDR3 DNA: TGTGCCAGCAGCTTAGAGTTATCAGGGAATGAGCAGTTCTTC. Translating gives CASSLELSGNEQFF.

The chain couples TRBV2 to TRBJ2-2; 8 nucleotides match TRBD1. This CDR3 comprises 14 residues. V gave up 8 bases and J gave up 7 bases; unmatched junction bases: 9. Germline CDR1 is SNHLY and CDR2 is FYNNEI. The CDR3 DNA reads TGTGCCAGCGAGTTACAGGGGGTCGGCGGGGAGCTGTTTTTT. Protein product: CASELQGVGGELFF.